This is a list of T cell receptor beta chains from one sample in a study of T cells after yellow fever vaccination. TCRdb passed the 5' RACE reads through MiXCR, listing each CDR3 protein once. The sample includes fewer than 450,000 distinct CDR3 sequences, 3% to 4.5% of them seen just once. The material was PBMCs, obtained 5 days after the yellow fever booster vaccination. All receptors come from a man between 18 and 35 years old who received the YFV17D yellow fever vaccine. The CDR3 runs from the conserved cysteine through the conserved F or W. Fields, in order: V gene, J gene, D gene, clone size, CDR3 protein, CDR3 DNA. D genes are given only for firm matches. Clone size, where shown, is once, few, many, or a class for clones that have expanded.

TRBV7-6	TRBJ1-6	NA	many	CASSLAENSPLHF	TGTGCCAGCAGCTTAGCAGAGAATTCACCCCTCCACTTT
TRBV5-1	TRBJ2-1	TRBD2	few	CASSLIERGPHNEQFF	TGCGCCAGCAGCCTCATCGAGCGGGGGCCCCACAATGAGCAGTTCTTC
TRBV20-1	TRBJ2-7	TRBD2	few	CSARDREGSYHEQYF	TGCAGTGCTAGAGATAGGGAGGGTTCTTACCACGAGCAGTACTTC
TRBV5-1	TRBJ2-5	NA	many	CASSSPVSEKTQYF	TGCGCCAGCAGCTCCCCTGTTAGCGAGAAGACCCAGTACTTC
TRBV9	TRBJ2-5	TRBD2	many	CASSGSGGETQYF	TGTGCCAGCAGCGGCAGCGGGGGTGAGACCCAGTACTTC
TRBV23-1	TRBJ2-3	NA	NA	CARRGRCTDTQYF	TGCGCCAGACGGGGACGATGCACAGATACGCAGTATTTT
TRBV11-2	TRBJ2-7	TRBD1	NA	CASSAPGQGRPEQYF	TGTGCCAGCAGCGCCCCGGGACAGGGACGACCCGAGCAGTACTTC
TRBV13	TRBJ1-2	NA	many	CASTFFNGGGKNYGYTF	TGTGCCAGCACATTTTTCAACGGGGGTGGAAAGAACTATGGCTACACCTTC
TRBV23-1	TRBJ2-1	TRBD1	NA	CASGGGQRDEQFF	TGCGCCAGCGGTGGGGGACAGAGGGATGAGCAGTTCTTC
TRBV20-1	TRBJ1-2	NA	NA	CSASGPEPYGYTF	TGCAGTGCCTCGGGACCCGAACCCTATGGCTACACCTTC
TRBV20-1	TRBJ1-5	TRBD1	many	CSATGTGRSQPQHF	TGCAGTGCTACCGGGACAGGGAGGAGTCAGCCCCAGCATTTT
TRBV5-1	TRBJ2-5	NA	NA	CASSPRWGKETQYF	TGCGCCAGCAGCCCCCGCTGGGGAAAAGAGACCCAGTACTTC
TRBV11-1	TRBJ2-2	NA	NA	CASSFLERELFF	TGTGCCAGCAGCTTCTTGGAGCGAGAGCTGTTTTTT
TRBV20-1	TRBJ1-1	NA	few	CSASKGLTEAFF	TGCAGTGCTAGTAAGGGCCTCACTGAAGCTTTCTTT
TRBV7-2	TRBJ1-1	NA	many	CASRRRDTNTEAFF	TGTGCCAGCAGACGGAGAGACACAAACACTGAAGCTTTCTTT
TRBV20-1	TRBJ1-1	NA	many	CSARATPGSGQNTEAFF	TGCAGTGCTAGAGCCACCCCAGGGTCAGGTCAGAACACTGAAGCTTTCTTT
TRBV7-9	TRBJ2-2	NA	NA	CASSLEGYGLNTGELFF	TGTGCCAGCAGCTTAGAGGGTTACGGCCTGAACACCGGGGAGCTGTTTTTT
TRBV10-3	TRBJ1-2	NA	few	CAISEHRQVEGYGYTF	TGTGCCATCAGTGAACATCGACAGGTAGAGGGCTATGGCTACACCTTC
TRBV18	TRBJ1-5	NA	few	CASSETDYQPQHF	TGTGCCAGCTCAGAGACAGACTATCAGCCCCAGCATTTT
TRBV7-3	TRBJ2-5	NA	NA	CASSLGSGPGETQYF	TGTGCCAGCAGCTTAGGGAGCGGACCCGGGGAGACCCAGTACTTC
TRBV20-1	TRBJ1-4	NA	few	CSAPPDGATNEKLFF	TGCAGTGCTCCACCGGATGGGGCAACTAATGAAAAACTGTTTTTT
TRBV5-1	TRBJ2-1	NA	many	CASSLDGPHNEQFF	TGCGCCAGCAGCTTGGATGGACCCCACAATGAGCAGTTCTTC